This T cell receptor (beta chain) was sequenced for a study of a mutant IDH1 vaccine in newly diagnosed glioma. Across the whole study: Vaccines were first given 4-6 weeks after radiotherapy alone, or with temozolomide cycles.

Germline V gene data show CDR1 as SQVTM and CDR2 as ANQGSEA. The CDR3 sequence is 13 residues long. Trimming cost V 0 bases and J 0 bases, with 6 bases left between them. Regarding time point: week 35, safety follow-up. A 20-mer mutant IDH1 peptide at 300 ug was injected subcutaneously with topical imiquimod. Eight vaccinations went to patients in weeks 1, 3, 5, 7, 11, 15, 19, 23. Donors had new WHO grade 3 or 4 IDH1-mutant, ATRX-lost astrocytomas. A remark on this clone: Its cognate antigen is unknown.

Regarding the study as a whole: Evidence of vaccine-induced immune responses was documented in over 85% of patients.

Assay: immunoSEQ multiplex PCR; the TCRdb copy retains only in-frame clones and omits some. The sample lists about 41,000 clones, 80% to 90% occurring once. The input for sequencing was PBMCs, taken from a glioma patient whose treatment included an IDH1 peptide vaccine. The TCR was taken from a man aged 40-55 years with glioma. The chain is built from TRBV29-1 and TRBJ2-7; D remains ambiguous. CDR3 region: CSVEDQASYEQYF. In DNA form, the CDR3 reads TGCAGCGTTGAAGATCAAGCCTCCTACGAGCAGTACTTC.